These 11 T cell receptor beta chains share one sample of origin, sequenced in a study of cytomegalovirus exposure and HLA in healthy donors. The PCR made use of 60 Vbeta and 13 Jbeta primers. Only in-frame clones appear in the TCRdb table, and some are missing; sequencing was by immunoSEQ multiplex PCR. The sample lists approximately 170,000 clones; approximately 62% were seen once. The sequencing input was PBMCs. The receptor set was obtained from a man between 45 and 60 years old in good health and CMV-seronegative.

The chain combines TRBV27 with TRBJ1-1; 9 nucleotides match TRBD1. Germline V gene lookup returns CDR1 MNHEY and CDR2 SMNVEV (reference sequence). The CDR3 runs to 16 residues. The junction had 7 bases not matched to a gene; V was cut back by 4 bases and J by 1 base. The CDR3 DNA is TGTGCCAGCAGTTCCCTGGGACAGGGTCGGAACACTGAAGCTTTCTTT. Its translation: CASSSLGQGRNTEAFF.

This clone appeared a few times. The CDR3 here is CASSEVAGGNYGYTF. Written as DNA, the CDR3 is TGTGCCAGCAGTGAGGTCGCGGGCGGGAACTATGGCTACACCTTC. V is TRBV25-1 and J is TRBJ1-2; D is ambiguous. The length of the CDR3 is 15 residues. Trimming left V 3 bases short and J 2 bases short, with 13 bases between. The germline V gene has CDR1 MGHDK and CDR2 SYGVNS.

The J gene is TRBJ1-2, the V gene TRBV18; TRBD1 aligns across 7 bases. Germline trimming cut 1 base from V and 6 bases from J; bases unmatched to any gene: 11. The CDR3 consists of 16 residues. CDR1 and CDR2 from the germline V gene are KGHSH and LQKENI. CDR3 protein: CASSPLPTGTENGYTF. CDR3 in DNA: TGTGCCAGCTCACCACTACCCACCGGGACAGAAAATGGCTACACCTTC. Full variable domain (remainder filled in from reference TRBV18 and TRBJ1-2): NAGVMQNPRHLVRRRGQEARLRCSPMKGHSHVYWYRQLPEEGLKFMVYLQKENIIDESGMPKERFSAEFPKEGPSILRIQQVVRGDSAAYFCASSPLPTGTENGYTFGSGTRLTVV.

V usage is TRBV11-1 and J usage is TRBJ2-7; TRBD1 matches 9 bases. The CDR3 sequence is 14 residues long. Germline V lookup: CDR1 SGHAT, CDR2 FQDESV (reference sequence). The trim removed 8 bases at V and 6 bases at J, leaving 11 bases unmatched. CDR3: CASRSRDRVGEQYF. CDR3 nucleotides: TGTGCCAGCCGCTCCCGGGACAGGGTAGGCGAGCAGTACTTC.

This clone has only a few counts. This sequence joins TRBV5-4 and TRBJ1-3, with TRBD1 as a possible D gene (5 bases). V was trimmed by 3 bases and J by 0 bases, leaving 13 bases between them. The germline V gene encodes CDR1 SGHNT and CDR2 YYREEE (reference sequence). The CDR3 sequence is 16 residues long. The CDR3 bases are TGTGCCAGCAGCTGGGGGGGACGGGACTCTGGAAACACCATATATTTT. It encodes CASSWGGRDSGNTIYF.

In this sample, this clone turned up a few times. The chain carries TRBV7-9 and TRBJ2-5; D is perhaps TRBD2 (6 bases). CDR3 length: 13 amino acids. V was shortened by 3 bases and J by 5 bases, with 10 bases between the two germline ends. From germline, CDR1 is SEHNR and CDR2 FQNEAQ (reference sequence). CDR3: CASSLGDWETQYF. The CDR3 nucleotides read TGTGCCAGCAGCTTGGGGGACTGGGAGACCCAGTACTTC. Combining the CDR3 with reference TRBV7-9 and TRBJ2-5 gives the whole variable domain DTGVSQNPRHKITKRGQNVTFRCDPISEHNRLYWYRQTLGQGPEFLTYFQNEAQLEKSRLLSDRFSAERPKGSFSTLEIQRTEQGDSAMYLCASSLGDWETQYFGPGTRLLVL.

J is TRBJ1-5 and V is TRBV2; possibly TRBD1 for D (5 bases). The germline V gene encodes CDR1 SNHLY and CDR2 FYNNEI. This CDR3 has 14 residues. V gave up 10 bases and J gave up 0 bases, with 13 bases separating them. Here the CDR3 DNA reads TGTGCCACCACCCGGACATATAGCAATCAGCCCCAGCATTTT. It codes for CATTRTYSNQPQHF.

The V and J genes are TRBV23-1 and TRBJ2-2; TRBD1 matches 8 bases. TRBV23-1 has ORF status, its function being uncertain. The CDR3 consists of 15 residues. The V gene end was trimmed by 7 bases and the J gene end by 2 bases; junction bases not matched to a gene: 6. CDR3 sequence: CASTGTGSNTGELFF. For the CDR3, the DNA is TGCGCCAGCACCGGGACAGGCTCTAACACCGGGGAGCTGTTTTTT.

The J gene is TRBJ2-1, the V gene TRBV10-2; maybe TRBD1 (6 bases). CDR3 length: 16 amino acids. Deletions cut 2 bases from V and 8 bases from J, with 19 bases between. In germline, CDR1 is WSHSY, CDR2 SAAADI. CDR3 region: CASSEGRTGINDEQFF. CDR3 in DNA: TGCGCCAGCAGTGAGGGTCGCACAGGGATTAACGATGAGCAGTTCTTC.

The V and J genes are TRBV6-1 and TRBJ2-1; 9 nucleotides match TRBD2. The CDR3 is 16 residues long. Germline V gives CDR1 MNHNS, CDR2 SASEGT. V gave up 4 bases and J gave up 8 bases; unmatched junction bases: 12. This CDR3 is CASSVRMAGGPHEQFF. CDR3 sequence (DNA): TGTGCCAGCAGTGTCCGGATGGCGGGGGGGCCCCATGAGCAGTTCTTC.

The chain uses TRBV4-2 and TRBJ2-1, with TRBD2 matching over 7 bases. CDR1 and CDR2 from the germline V gene are LGHNA and YNFKEQ. V gave up 1 base and J gave up 8 bases; unmatched junction bases: 5. This CDR3 comprises 14 residues. CDR3 amino acids: CASSQGLAVHEQFF. DNA of the CDR3: TGTGCCAGCAGCCAAGGGCTAGCGGTGCATGAGCAGTTCTTC.